This T cell receptor beta chain was observed in a study of T-cell memory formation after mild COVID-19. Study-wide context: Across donors, TCR clusters were largely donor specific.

The CDR3 covers 14 residues. Germline CDR1 and CDR2: LNHNV and YYDKDF (reference sequence). V was pared by 6 bases and J by 8 bases, with 12 bases of the junction left unmatched. Study outcomes and limitations: The authors did not confirm SARS-CoV-2 specificity of second-wave clones peaking day 37. Pre-infection memory held some responding clones, suggesting pre-existing cross-reactive T cells responded.

This clonotype was found a few times. Its target is not known. With constant-segment primers, 5'RACE yielded cDNA libraries of TCR alpha and TCR beta that carried sample barcodes and UMIs. MiXCR was run by TCRdb on the 5' RACE reads, yielding one entry per CDR3 protein. Here the sample spans some 48,000 distinct CDR3 sequences, roughly 27% being singletons. The TCR was taken from a man younger than 35 who had mild COVID-19 (a few samples of this study predate the infection). Cell type and time point are not known. Sequenced: PBMCs or a T cell subset sorted from them (not recorded which). The V call is TRBV15, the J call TRBJ1-2; 7 positions match TRBD1. CDR3 nucleotides: TGTGCCACCAGGCCGGTGGGACAGTACGGGGGCTACACCTTC. Amino acids: CATRPVGQYGGYTF.